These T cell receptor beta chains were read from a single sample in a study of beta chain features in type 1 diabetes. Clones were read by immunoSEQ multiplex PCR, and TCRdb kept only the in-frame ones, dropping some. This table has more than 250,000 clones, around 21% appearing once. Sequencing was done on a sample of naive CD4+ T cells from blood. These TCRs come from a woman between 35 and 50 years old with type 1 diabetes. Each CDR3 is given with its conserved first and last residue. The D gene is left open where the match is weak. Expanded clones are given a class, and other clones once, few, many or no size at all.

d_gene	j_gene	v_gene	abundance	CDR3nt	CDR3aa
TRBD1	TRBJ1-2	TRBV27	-	TGTGCCAGCAGGAAGGGGGCAGGGTATGGCTACACCTTC	CASRKGAGYGYTF
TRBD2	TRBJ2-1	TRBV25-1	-	TGTGCCAGCAGTGAAGCGGGGGGGTACAATGAGCAGTTCTTC	CASSEAGGYNEQFF
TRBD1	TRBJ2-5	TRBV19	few	TGTGCCAGTAGTCAACCGGGACAGCAAGAGACCCAGTACTTC	CASSQPGQQETQYF
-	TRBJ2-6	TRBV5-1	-	TGCGCCAGCAGCTTGCCGGGTACCGGGGCCAACGTCCTGACTTTC	CASSLPGTGANVLTF
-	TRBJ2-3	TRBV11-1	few	TGTGCCAGCAGCAAGGCTGAGGGCACAGATACGCAGTATTTT	CASSKAEGTDTQYF
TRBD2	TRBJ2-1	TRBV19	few	TGTGCCAGTAGTATCGGACTAGCGGGGGGAAGCTCCTACAATGAGCAGTTCTTC	CASSIGLAGGSSYNEQFF
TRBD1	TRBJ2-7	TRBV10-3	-	TGTGCCATACGGGACAGATCCTACGAGCAGTACTTC	CAIRDRSYEQYF
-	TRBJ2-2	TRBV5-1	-	TGCGCCAGCAGCTTGGGGGGAGCAGGGGACCTTACCGGGGAGCTGTTTTTT	CASSLGGAGDLTGELFF
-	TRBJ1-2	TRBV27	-	TGTGCCAGTTCCAGGCAAAACACTCTCTCGGGCTACACCTTC	CASSRQNTLSGYTF
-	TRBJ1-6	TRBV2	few	TGTGCCAGCAGTTATACTAGAGTGGCCCTCCACTTT	CASSYTRVALHF
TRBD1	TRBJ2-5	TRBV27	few	TGTGCCAGCAGTTGGACAGGGCAAGAGACCCAGTACTTC	CASSWTGQETQYF
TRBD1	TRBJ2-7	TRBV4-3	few	TGCGCCAGCAGCCCCCGGGACAGGGTATCAGAGCAGTACTTC	CASSPRDRVSEQYF
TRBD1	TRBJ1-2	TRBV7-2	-	TGTGCCAGCAGTGAAGCGAGTCGGGGACAGGGCTTTGGCTACACCTTC	CASSEASRGQGFGYTF
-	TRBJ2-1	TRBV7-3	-	TGTGCCAGCAGCTTAAACGGGCGGGGTAGCAATGAGCAGTTCTTC	CASSLNGRGSNEQFF
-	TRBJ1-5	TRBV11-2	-	TGTGCCAGCAGCTTAGAGAGAGATCAGCCCCAGCATTTT	CASSLERDQPQHF
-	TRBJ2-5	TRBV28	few	TGTGCCAGCAGTACGATCGGGACTCTTTTCCAAGAGACCCAGTACTTC	CASSTIGTLFQETQYF
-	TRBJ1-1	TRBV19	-	TGTGCCAGTAGTACCCAGGGTAGGGGTGAAGCTTTCTTT	CASSTQGRGEAFF
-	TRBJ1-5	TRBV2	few	TGTGCCAGCAGTACGGACAGCCTCAATCAGCCCCAGCATTTT	CASSTDSLNQPQHF
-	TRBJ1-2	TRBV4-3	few	TGCGCCAGCAGCCAAGGCGTGGGCGATGGCTACACCTTC	CASSQGVGDGYTF
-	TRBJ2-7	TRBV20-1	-	TGCAGTGCGATGAAGAGCCACGAGCAGTACTTC	CSAMKSHEQYF
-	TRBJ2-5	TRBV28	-	TGTGCCAGCAGTTCCTTCAGGGGTGCGAGAGGGGAGACCCAGTACTTC	CASSSFRGARGETQYF
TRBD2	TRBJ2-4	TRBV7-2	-	TGTGCCAGCAGCTTAGAGCGGGGAGGGGAAAACATTCAGTACTTC	CASSLERGGENIQYF
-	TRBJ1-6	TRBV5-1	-	TGCGCCAGCAGCCCGACAACAGGGAACAATTCACCCCTCCACTTT	CASSPTTGNNSPLHF
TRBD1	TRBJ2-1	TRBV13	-	TGTGCCAGCAGCTTAGGACAGGGGAGAGGTTACAATGAGCAGTTCTTC	CASSLGQGRGYNEQFF
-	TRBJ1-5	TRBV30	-	TGTGCCTGGAGTGTTGGAGGGGTGTGGCAGCCCCAGCATTTT	CAWSVGGVWQPQHF
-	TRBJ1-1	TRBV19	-	TGTGCCAGTAGTCCCCTAGCGGGTCTGAACACTGAAGCTTTCTTT	CASSPLAGLNTEAFF
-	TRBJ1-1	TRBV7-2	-	TGTGCCAGCAGCTTCATATGGCAGGGAAGCATGAACACTGAAGCTTTCTTT	CASSFIWQGSMNTEAFF
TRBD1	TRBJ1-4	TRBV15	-	TGTGCCACCAGCCGAGGACAGGAAAATGAAAAACTGTTTTTT	CATSRGQENEKLFF
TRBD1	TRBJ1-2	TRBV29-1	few	TGCAGCGTTTTGACAGGGGACTATGGCTACACCTTC	CSVLTGDYGYTF
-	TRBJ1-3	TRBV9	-	TGTGCCAGCAGCGTAGAAGGGACTCTCGGAAACACCATATATTTT	CASSVEGTLGNTIYF
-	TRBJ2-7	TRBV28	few	TGTGCCAGCAGTTCCCCAGGGGAAAGGGTACCCTACGAGCAGTACTTC	CASSSPGERVPYEQYF
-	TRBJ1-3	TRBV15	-	TGTGCCACCAGCAGAGAAACATTCTCTGGAAACACCATATATTTT	CATSRETFSGNTIYF
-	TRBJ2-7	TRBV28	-	TGTGCCAGCGTATTTCGGGAAACTGGCGAGCAGTACTTC	CASVFRETGEQYF
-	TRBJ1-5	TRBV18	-	TGTGCCAGCTCACCCCTGTCAGGGGATCAGCCCCAGCATTTT	CASSPLSGDQPQHF
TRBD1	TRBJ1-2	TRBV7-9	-	TGTGCCAGCAGCCCGACAGGGGACGCTAACTATGGCTACACCTTC	CASSPTGDANYGYTF
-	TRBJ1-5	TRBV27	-	TGTGCCAGCAGTTTATTCGGGGGGCCCCAGCATTTT	CASSLFGGPQHF
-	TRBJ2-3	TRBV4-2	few	TGTGCCAGCAGCCAAGGGTTGATAGCAACTACTAGCACAGATACGCAGTATTTT	CASSQGLIATTSTDTQYF
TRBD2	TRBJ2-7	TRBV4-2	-	TGTGCCAGCAGCCGCACGACTAGCGGGAGTCCTTCTCCTTCCTACGAGCAGTACTTC	CASSRTTSGSPSPSYEQYF
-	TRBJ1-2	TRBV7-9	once	TGTGCCAGCAGCTTTTCTGATGGCTACACCTTC	CASSFSDGYTF
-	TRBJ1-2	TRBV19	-	TGTGCCAGTAGTATAGCTGGGGGCAGCGACTATGGCTACACCTTC	CASSIAGGSDYGYTF
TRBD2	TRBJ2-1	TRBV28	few	TGTGCCAGCAGCACTAGCGGGGGATCCAATGAGCAGTTCTTC	CASSTSGGSNEQFF
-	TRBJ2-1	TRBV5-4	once	TGTGCCAGCAGCTCCCTCGAAGTCGACAGCAATGAGCAGTTCTTC	CASSSLEVDSNEQFF
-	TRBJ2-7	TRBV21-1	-	TGTGCCAGCAGCAACCCCGAAGGGGGCTGTCATGTCTACGAGCAGTACTTC	CASSNPEGGCHVYEQYF
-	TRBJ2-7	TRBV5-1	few	TGCGCCAGCAGGTCAAGCCCGACTTCCTACGAGCAGTACTTC	CASRSSPTSYEQYF
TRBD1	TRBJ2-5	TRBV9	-	TGTGCCAGCAGCGCACGACAGGGAGCCCAAGAGACCCAGTACTTC	CASSARQGAQETQYF
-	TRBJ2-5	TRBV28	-	TGTGCCAGCAGGCCCTCCCAGGGAGGAGGAGAGACCCAGTACTTC	CASRPSQGGGETQYF
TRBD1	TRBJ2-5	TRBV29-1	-	TGCAGCGCGACAGGGCGGGAGACCCAGTACTTC	CSATGRETQYF
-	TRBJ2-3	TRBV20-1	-	TGCAGTGCTAGACTTCCCGATACGCAGTATTTT	CSARLPDTQYF
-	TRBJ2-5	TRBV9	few	TGTGCCAGCAGCCCAGGGGTACGCCCGAGTGAGACCCAGTACTTC	CASSPGVRPSETQYF
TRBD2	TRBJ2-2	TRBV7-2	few	TGTGCCAGCAGAAGCCGGGACTATTTCACCGGGGAGCTGTTTTTT	CASRSRDYFTGELFF
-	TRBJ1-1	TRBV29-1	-	TGCAGCGGCGGGACGGGGAACACTGAAGCTTTCTTT	CSGGTGNTEAFF
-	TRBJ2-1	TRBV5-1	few	TGCGCCAGCAGCTTGGCCACGGTAGCTGAGCAGTTCTTC	CASSLATVAEQFF
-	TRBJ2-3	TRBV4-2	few	TGTGCCAGCAGCCAAGCGACGGGAGCTGTTGCAGATACGCAGTATTTT	CASSQATGAVADTQYF
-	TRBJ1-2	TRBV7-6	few	TGTGCCAGCAGCGCCGGACAGACCTATGGCTACACCTTC	CASSAGQTYGYTF
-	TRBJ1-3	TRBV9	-	TGTGCCAGCAGCGTCTCTCCCCTCGAGGATGGAAACACCATATATTTT	CASSVSPLEDGNTIYF
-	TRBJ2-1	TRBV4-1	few	TGCGCCAGCAGCCAACGCCCGACAGGCCCTTCCTACAATGAGCAGTTCTTC	CASSQRPTGPSYNEQFF
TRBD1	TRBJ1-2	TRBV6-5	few	TGTGCCAGCAGTTACTCAGGACAGGGAGGATATGGCTACACCTTC	CASSYSGQGGYGYTF
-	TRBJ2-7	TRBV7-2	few	TGTGCCAGCAGCCCCACCCCTATCTACGAGCAGTACTTC	CASSPTPIYEQYF
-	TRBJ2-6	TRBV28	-	TGTGCCAGCAGAGAGGACAGCTCTGGGGCCAACGTCCTGACTTTC	CASREDSSGANVLTF